The rows below give T cell receptor beta chains drawn from one sample of a study of T cell responses to AZD1222 COVID-19 vaccine. The repertoire was sequenced with immunoSEQ multiplex PCR; TCRdb's copy has only in-frame clones and lacks some. The sample has 110,000 to 150,000 clones, approximately 90% seen once. The material sequenced was peripheral blood, taken 28 days after the second AZD1222 dose. These receptor sequences come from an adult who received the AZD1222 COVID-19 vaccine. CDR3s include the opening cysteine and the closing phenylalanine or tryptophan. The D gene is left open where the match is weak. Only part of the rows carry a size: once, few, many, or a class if the clone is expanded.

>.|TRBV19|TRBD1|TRBJ1-5
CASSIMDRKSEPQHF
TGTGCCAGTAGTATAATGGACAGGAAGTCGGAGCCCCAGCATTTT
>.|TRBV7-2|.|TRBJ1-4
CASSLDHNEKLFF
TGTGCCAGCAGCTTAGACCATAATGAAAAACTGTTTTTT
>.|TRBV15|.|TRBJ1-5
CATSRDRMPQSQPQHF
TGTGCCACCAGCAGAGATCGCATGCCGCAATCTCAGCCCCAGCATTTT
>.|TRBV5-1|.|TRBJ1-3
CASSTSTGSGNTIYF
TGCGCCAGCAGTACCTCTACAGGGTCTGGAAACACCATATATTTT
>once|TRBV28|TRBD2|TRBJ2-5
CASNEAGGVETQYF
TGTGCCAGCAATGAAGCGGGAGGAGTAGAGACCCAGTACTTC
>.|TRBV30|.|TRBJ1-2
CAWNRGGYGYTF
TGTGCCTGGAATCGCGGGGGCTATGGCTACACCTTC
>.|TRBV28|TRBD1|TRBJ1-2
CASRDRQGINYGYTF
TGTGCCAGCAGGGACCGACAGGGGATTAACTATGGCTACACCTTC
>.|TRBV28|.|TRBJ1-2
CASSRTVYGYTF
TGTGCCAGCAGTAGGACAGTCTATGGCTACACCTTC
>.|TRBV30|.|TRBJ1-6
CAWSVNTRAHSPLHF
TGTGCCTGGAGTGTAAACACCCGAGCCCATTCACCCCTCCACTTT
>.|TRBV18|.|TRBJ1-1
CASSPLLFAEAFF
TGTGCCAGCTCACCACTACTCTTCGCTGAAGCTTTCTTT
>.|TRBV28|.|TRBJ1-2
CASSPGLRAVYTF
TGTGCCAGCAGCCCTGGACTGAGGGCAGTCTACACCTTC
>.|TRBV28|TRBD1|TRBJ1-5
CASSSDRGDQPQHF
TGTGCCAGCAGTTCCGACAGGGGAGATCAGCCCCAGCATTTT